These 12 T cell receptor beta chains were sequenced from one sample in a study of shared clonotypes between healthy human individuals. Measured with immunoSEQ multiplex PCR; TCRdb has only the in-frame clones, and not every one. The sample consists of under 1,900,000 clones, approximately 98.5% of them appearing once. The sequenced material came from naive CD4+ T cells sorted from blood. Subset described: CD45RA+ positively selected. The source is a man aged 25-45 years in good health.

In nucleotides, the CDR3 is TGCAGCGTTGTGGGGGTCCGGGGTGCAACTAATGAAAAACTGTTTTTT. It is translated as CSVVGVRGATNEKLFF. The chain combines TRBV29-1 with TRBJ1-4; tentative D call: TRBD1 (5 bases). The CDR3 totals 16 residues. Trimming stripped 4 bases from V and 0 bases from J, with 15 bases between. Looked up from germline, CDR1 is SQVTM and CDR2 is ANQGSEA.

V usage is TRBV13 and J usage is TRBJ1-2, with 8 bases fitting TRBD1. Germline lookup yields CDR1 PRHDT and CDR2 FYEKMQ (reference sequence). The CDR3 loop spans 15 amino acids. V trimming: 0 bases; J trimming: 4 bases; junction bases outside the gene matches: 4. CDR3 residues: CASSLGPGGAYGYTF. The CDR3 DNA follows: TGTGCCAGCAGCTTAGGTCCAGGGGGCGCCTATGGCTACACCTTC.

This clone has only one observation. The chain recombines TRBV7-2 with TRBJ2-4, with TRBD2 identical over 7 bases. CDR3 length: 17 amino acids. The V gene end was trimmed by 4 bases and the J gene end by 1 base; junction bases not matched to a gene: 10. Germline CDR1 SGHTA, CDR2 FQGNSA. The CDR3 is CASSSLRGRRAKNIQYF. CDR3 nucleotides: TGTGCCAGCAGCTCTCTACGCGGGAGAAGGGCCAAAAACATTCAGTACTTC.

This chain connects TRBV29-1 to TRBJ2-7; tentatively, D is TRBD1 (5 bases). V gave up 2 bases and J gave up 8 bases, with 7 bases separating them. This CDR3 region has 10 residues. CDR1 SQVTM and CDR2 ANQGSEA come from the germline V gene. CDR3 protein: CSVEQGKQYF. The CDR3 bases are TGCAGCGTTGAACAGGGCAAGCAGTACTTC.

This clone appeared a single time. V usage is TRBV7-6 and J usage is TRBJ1-3; the D is unclear. The ends were cut back, 5 bases at V and 2 bases at J, with 16 bases in the middle. Germline V gene data show CDR1 as SGHVS and CDR2 as FNYEAQ. This CDR3 region has 16 residues. CDR3 DNA: TGTGCCAGCAGCGACACCACGAGGGAGCCTGGAAACACCATATATTTT. It codes for CASSDTTREPGNTIYF.

The chain uses TRBV12-5 and TRBJ1-2, with 10 bases matching TRBD1. In germline, CDR1 is LGHNT, CDR2 FRNRAP. The V segment lost 3 bases and the J segment 4 bases; nucleotides outside the gene matches: 5. The CDR3 length is 15 residues. The CDR3 coding sequence is TGTGCTAGTGGTTTTTCGACAGGGGGCGGCTATGGCTACACCTTC. Protein sequence: CASGFSTGGGYGYTF.

This chain links TRBV27 with TRBJ2-1; TRBD1 aligns across 8 bases. The CDR3 is made up of 15 amino acids. The germline CDR1 and CDR2 sequences are MNHEY and SMNVEV (reference sequence). The V and J ends lost 4 bases and 4 bases, in that order; junction bases with no gene match: 6. The CDR3 DNA follows: TGTGCCAGCAGTTCACCGACAGGGGTTTACAATGAGCAGTTCTTC. Its protein product is CASSSPTGVYNEQFF.

V and J are TRBV5-1 and TRBJ2-7; D ambiguous. The CDR3 contains 12 residues. The V gene lost 0 bases and the J gene lost 3 bases, with 4 bases spanning the gap. CDR1 is SGHRS, CDR2 YFSETQ, per germline. CDR3 sequence: CASSLVLYEQYF. For the CDR3, the DNA is TGCGCCAGCAGCTTGGTGCTCTACGAGCAGTACTTC.

V is TRBV19 and J is TRBJ2-6, with D possibly matching TRBD1 (6 bases). V lost 3 bases, J lost 2 bases, and 14 bases lay in between. CDR3 size: 17 residues. The germline V gene has CDR1 LNHDA and CDR2 SQIVND (reference sequence). CDR3 sequence reads: CASSIPTGLAGANVLTF. CDR3 in DNA: TGTGCCAGTAGTATTCCTACAGGGTTGGCTGGGGCCAACGTCCTGACTTTC.

The chain is built from TRBV9 and TRBJ2-3; 8 bases are a match to TRBD1. Per the germline V gene, CDR1 is SGDLS and CDR2 is YYNGEE. J was trimmed by 4 bases and V by 0 bases; bases with no gene match: 16. The CDR3 extends over 19 amino acids. CDR3 nucleotide sequence: TGTGCCAGCAGCGTAGACCCCCCCATGACAGGGGCCTTTGCAGATACGCAGTATTTT. Its protein product is CASSVDPPMTGAFADTQYF.

The rearrangement links TRBV9 to TRBJ2-1; TRBD2 agrees at 9 bases. The CDR3 runs 15 residues. Trimming cost V 6 bases and J 3 bases; bases outside gene matches: 7. Germline loops: CDR1 SGDLS, CDR2 YYNGEE. CDR3 protein: CASNVAGAHYNEQFF. The CDR3 DNA is TGTGCCAGCAATGTAGCGGGAGCCCACTACAATGAGCAGTTCTTC.

The V and J genes are TRBV19 and TRBJ1-2; no reliable D call. The CDR3 has 14 amino acids. Between the trimmed V and J ends, which lost 2 bases and 2 bases, there was a span of 9 bases. Per the germline V gene, CDR1 is LNHDA and CDR2 is SQIVND (reference sequence). The DNA of the CDR3 is TGTGCCAGTAGTATAAGTAAGGGAAACTATGGCTACACCTTC. Its translation: CASSISKGNYGYTF.